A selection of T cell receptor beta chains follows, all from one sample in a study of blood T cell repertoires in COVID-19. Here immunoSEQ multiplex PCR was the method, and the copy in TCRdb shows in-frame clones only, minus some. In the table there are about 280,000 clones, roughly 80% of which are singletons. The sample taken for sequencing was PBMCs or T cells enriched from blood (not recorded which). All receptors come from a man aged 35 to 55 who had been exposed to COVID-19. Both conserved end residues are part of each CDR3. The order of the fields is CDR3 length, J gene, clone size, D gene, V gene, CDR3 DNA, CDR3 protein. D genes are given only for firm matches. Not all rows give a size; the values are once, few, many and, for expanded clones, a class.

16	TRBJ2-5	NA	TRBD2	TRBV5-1	TGCGCCAGCAGCTTGGCCCCTAGCGGGCTCCCGGGGACCCAGTACTTC	CASSLAPSGLPGTQYF
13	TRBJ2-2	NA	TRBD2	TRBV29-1	TGCAGCTTTAGCGGGAGGGGGACCGGGGAGCTGTTTTTT	CSFSGRGTGELFF
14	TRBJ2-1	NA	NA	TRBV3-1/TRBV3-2	TGTGCCAGCAGCCAAGACAATAGCCGGGGTGAGCAGTTCTTC	CASSQDNSRGEQFF
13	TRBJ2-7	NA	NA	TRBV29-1	TGCAGCGTCCCGGGACACCTCTCCTACGAGCAGTACTTC	CSVPGHLSYEQYF
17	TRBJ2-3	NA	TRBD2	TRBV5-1	TGCGCCAGCAGCTTGCTGGGACTAGCGGGAGTTGCTGATACGCAGTATTTT	CASSLLGLAGVADTQYF
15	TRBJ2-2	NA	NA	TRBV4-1	TGCGCCAGCAGCTCCTGGGCCGGGAACACCGGGGAGCTGTTTTTT	CASSSWAGNTGELFF
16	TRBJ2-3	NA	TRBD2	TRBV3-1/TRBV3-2	TGTGCCAGCAGCCCAGGGGGACTAGCGGCGGGGGATACGCAGTATTTT	CASSPGGLAAGDTQYF
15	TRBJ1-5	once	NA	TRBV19	TGTGCCAGTTGCCCAACCGGACAAACAGCATGGCCCCAGCATTTT	CASCPTGQTAWPQHF
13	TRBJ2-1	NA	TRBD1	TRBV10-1	TGCGCCAGCAGTTGGGACAGGGCGAATGAGCAGTTCTTC	CASSWDRANEQFF
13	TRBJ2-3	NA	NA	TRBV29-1	TGCAGCGTTGGACTAGGGCTCACAGATACGCAGTATTTT	CSVGLGLTDTQYF